A selection of T cell receptor beta chains follows, all from one sample in a study of molecular identifiers for immune sequencing clone quantification. TCRdb ran MiXCR on the PCR reads and lists one entry per CDR3 protein. This table holds 62,000 or so distinct CDR3 sequences, about a sixth found once. Sequences were obtained from naive CD8+ T cells from blood, with Jurkat cell RNA spiked in. The receptor set was obtained from a human donor in good health. Some libraries in this study had Jurkat cell RNA spiked in. Both conserved end residues are part of each CDR3. Fields, in order: D gene, V gene, clone size, J gene, CDR3 protein, CDR3 DNA. D genes are given only for firm matches. Clone size is given for some rows only: seen once, a few or many times, or a class if the clone is expanded.

>TRBD1|TRBV27|many|TRBJ2-1
CASSLTGTAHPNEQFF
TGTGCCAGCAGTTTAACCGGGACAGCACACCCCAATGAGCAGTTCTTC
>NA|TRBV27|few|TRBJ2-3
CASSPDRGTDTQYF
TGTGCCAGCAGTCCTGACAGAGGAACAGATACGCAGTATTTT
>NA|TRBV6-5|few|TRBJ2-1
CASRFTRISSYNEQFF
TGTGCCAGCAGGTTTACGCGCATAAGCTCCTACAATGAGCAGTTCTTC
>TRBD2|TRBV4-1|many|TRBJ2-1
CASSQFPRTSGYNEQFF
TGCGCCAGCAGCCAATTTCCAAGGACTAGCGGATACAATGAGCAGTTCTTC
>TRBD2|TRBV29-1|many|TRBJ2-2
CSVVGGRASTGELFF
TGCAGCGTTGTCGGAGGGAGGGCGAGCACCGGGGAGCTGTTTTTT
>TRBD1|TRBV27|NA|TRBJ1-5
CASSQRDPGGGQPQHF
TGTGCCAGCAGCCAAAGGGACCCAGGGGGAGGACAGCCCCAGCATTTT
>TRBD2|TRBV6-5|many|TRBJ2-3
CASSYSGLAGEADTQYF
TGTGCCAGCAGTTACTCTGGACTAGCGGGAGAGGCAGATACGCAGTATTTT
>TRBD1|TRBV27|NA|TRBJ1-3
CASSFGTGAGNTIYF
TGTGCCAGCAGTTTTGGGACAGGGGCTGGAAACACCATATATTTT
>NA|TRBV4-2|many|TRBJ2-3
CASSHLYPATGGDTQYF
TGTGCCAGCAGCCATTTGTACCCCGCCACCGGCGGAGATACGCAGTATTTT
>TRBD1|TRBV20-1|NA|TRBJ1-2
CSASTIGDREHYGYTF
TGCAGTGCTAGCACGATCGGGGACAGGGAACACTATGGCTACACCTTC
>TRBD2|TRBV4-3|many|TRBJ2-1
CASSQGLASGKNEQFF
TGCGCCAGCAGCCAAGGATTAGCTAGCGGGAAGAATGAGCAGTTCTTC
>TRBD1|TRBV18|many|TRBJ2-7
CASSPPLGQGAYEQYF
TGTGCCAGCTCACCACCGTTGGGGCAGGGGGCCTACGAGCAGTACTTC
>TRBD1|TRBV20-1|many|TRBJ1-1
CSAKTGLNTEAFF
TGCAGTGCTAAGACAGGGCTGAACACTGAAGCTTTCTTT
>TRBD2|TRBV11-2|many|TRBJ2-3
CASSTSGRGADTQYF
TGTGCCAGCAGCACCAGCGGGAGGGGCGCAGATACGCAGTATTTT
>NA|TRBV7-9|many|TRBJ1-6
CASTGGEASSYNSPLHF
TGTGCCAGCACCGGAGGAGAGGCAAGCTCCTATAATTCACCCCTCCACTTT
>NA|TRBV3-1|many|TRBJ2-7
CAREPGWEQTNYEQYF
TGTGCCAGGGAACCTGGGTGGGAGCAGACTAACTACGAGCAGTACTTC
>NA|TRBV27|many|TRBJ2-3
CASSLGASSTDTQYF
TGTGCCAGCAGTTTAGGTGCCAGTAGCACAGATACGCAGTATTTT
>NA|TRBV7-6|NA|TRBJ2-1
CASSLSLLAKGNEQFF
TGTGCCAGCAGCTTAAGCTTACTAGCAAAAGGAAATGAGCAGTTCTTC
>NA|TRBV10-3|NA|TRBJ2-2
CAISEIGPKIITGELFF
TGTGCCATCAGTGAAATTGGGCCGAAAATAATCACCGGGGAGCTGTTTTTT
>NA|TRBV6-5|many|TRBJ2-2
CASGQNTGELFF
TGTGCCAGCGGTCAAAACACCGGGGAGCTGTTTTTT
>NA|TRBV6-2/TRBV6-3|many|TRBJ2-2
CASSETNTGELFF
TGTGCCAGCAGTGAAACTAACACCGGGGAGCTGTTTTTT
>NA|TRBV27|NA|TRBJ2-2
CASSLFGELFF
TGTGCCAGCAGTTTATTTGGGGAGCTGTTTTTT
>TRBD2|TRBV19|many|TRBJ2-7
CASSPNSGANIYEQYF
TGTGCCAGTAGCCCGAATAGCGGGGCAAACATCTACGAGCAGTACTTC
>NA|TRBV7-9|many|TRBJ2-7
CASSPARLSYEQYF
TGTGCCAGCAGCCCCGCCAGACTCTCCTACGAGCAGTACTTC
>NA|TRBV29-1|many|TRBJ1-1
CSCPGGDTEAFF
TGCAGCTGCCCGGGCGGCGACACTGAAGCTTTCTTT
>NA|TRBV13|many|TRBJ1-1
CASSPSEGGYTEAFF
TGTGCCAGCAGCCCCTCGGAGGGGGGCTACACTGAAGCTTTCTTT
>TRBD1|TRBV29-1|many|TRBJ1-5
CSVTETGGIGNQPQHF
TGCAGCGTTACCGAAACAGGGGGGATAGGCAATCAGCCCCAGCATTTT
>NA|TRBV28|many|TRBJ2-3
CASSSSHDPEDPDTQYF
TGTGCCAGCAGTTCCTCCCACGACCCCGAGGACCCAGATACGCAGTATTTT
>TRBD2|TRBV19|NA|TRBJ2-7
CASSALADSYEQYF
TGTGCCAGTAGTGCACTAGCGGATTCCTACGAGCAGTACTTC
>TRBD2|TRBV14|many|TRBJ2-2
CASSQEAGSPSTGELFF
TGTGCCAGCAGCCAAGAAGCGGGAAGCCCCAGCACCGGGGAGCTGTTTTTT
>NA|TRBV7-9|few|TRBJ2-7
CASTPLEPYEQYF
TGTGCCAGCACTCCCCTAGAACCCTACGAGCAGTACTTC
>NA|TRBV5-6|many|TRBJ2-7
CASSLAVFSGDEQYF
TGTGCCAGCAGCTTGGCTGTATTTTCCGGGGACGAGCAGTACTTC
>NA|TRBV15|NA|TRBJ1-2
CATSRRRDGGSTF
TGTGCCACCAGCAGAAGACGGGACGGTGGGTCCACCTTC
>NA|TRBV7-9|many|TRBJ2-7
CASSSTREYEQYF
TGTGCCAGCAGCTCTACCAGAGAATACGAGCAGTACTTC
>NA|TRBV3-1|many|TRBJ1-3
CASSQLFSGPGNTIYF
TGTGCCAGCAGCCAATTATTTTCCGGGCCTGGAAACACCATATATTTT
>NA|TRBV5-6|few|TRBJ2-7
CASSSGQSYEQYF
TGTGCCAGCAGCTCAGGACAGTCCTACGAGCAGTACTTC
>TRBD1|TRBV7-9|many|TRBJ1-4
CASSLDSPGQNEKLFF
TGTGCCAGCAGCTTAGATTCCCCGGGACAGAATGAAAAACTGTTTTTT
>NA|TRBV25-1|many|TRBJ2-7
CASSESIVYEQYF
TGTGCCAGCAGTGAATCTATCGTTTACGAGCAGTACTTC
>NA|TRBV30|many|TRBJ2-5
CAWRPDTGVETQYF
TGTGCCTGGAGACCCGATACGGGGGTAGAGACCCAGTACTTC
>NA|TRBV28|many|TRBJ2-4
CASSLSPATLAKNIQYF
TGTGCCAGCAGTTTATCTCCGGCAACTCTAGCCAAAAACATTCAGTACTTC
>NA|TRBV7-2|many|TRBJ2-7
CASSLSAGPPVYEQYF
TGTGCCAGCAGCTTATCAGCAGGGCCCCCGGTCTACGAGCAGTACTTC
>NA|TRBV6-4|NA|TRBJ2-7
CASSDSSLGIYEQYF
TGTGCCAGCAGTGACTCGAGTCTAGGTATCTACGAGCAGTACTTC
>NA|TRBV5-6|NA|TRBJ2-3
CASSLAAYTQYF
TGTGCCAGCAGCTTGGCCGCATATACGCAGTATTTT
>TRBD1|TRBV6-1|few|TRBJ2-6
CASSEAGQGSSGANVLTF
TGTGCCAGCAGTGAAGCGGGACAGGGGAGCTCTGGGGCCAACGTCCTGACTTTC
>TRBD2|TRBV7-9|many|TRBJ2-3
CASSRLAGGNTDTQYF
TGTGCCAGCAGCCGACTAGCGGGAGGGAACACAGATACGCAGTATTTT
>NA|TRBV27|many|TRBJ2-2
CASSLLGGLGAGELFF
TGTGCCAGCAGTTTATTGGGGGGCCTCGGCGCCGGGGAGCTGTTTTTT
>NA|TRBV7-8|many|TRBJ2-1
CASSRFQVRQAITKDNEQFF
TGTGCCAGCAGTCGTTTCCAGGTACGTCAAGCGATTACCAAGGACAATGAGCAGTTCTTC
>NA|TRBV7-9|NA|TRBJ2-1
CASSLVSPEQFF
TGTGCCAGCAGCTTAGTGTCGCCTGAGCAGTTCTTC
>NA|TRBV24-1|many|TRBJ2-4
CATSDRDGLAKNIQYF
TGTGCCACCAGTGATCGTGACGGCTTAGCCAAAAACATTCAGTACTTC
>TRBD1|TRBV27|many|TRBJ1-2
CASSGGQGGSGYTF
TGTGCCAGCAGTGGGGGACAGGGGGGGTCTGGCTACACCTTC
>TRBD2|TRBV4-1|many|TRBJ2-1
CASSQDLVAGLAGDNEQFF
TGCGCCAGCAGCCAAGATTTGGTAGCGGGGCTAGCGGGAGACAATGAGCAGTTCTTC